This T cell receptor beta chain was sequenced during a study of T cells in Graves' hyperthyroidism and ophthalmopathy. CDR3 length equals 11 residues. Trimming removed 8 bases at V and 9 bases at J, with 13 bases between. The germline gives CDR1 SGHAT, CDR2 FQNNGV. Authors of the study amplified TCR beta CDR3 regions from RNA transcripts. First-round RT-PCR with HTBI primers amplified the TCR CDR3 region. TCRdb used MiXCR to reprocess the multiplex PCR reads, holding one entry per CDR3 protein. This table holds 300,000 to 400,000 distinct CDR3 sequences, roughly 23% found once. The chain links TRBV11-2 to TRBJ1-2; D call uncertain. Sequenced: blood. The TCR was taken from a woman in her forties or fifties with Graves' hyperthyroidism. This CDR3 reads CASARGGRYTF. The CDR3 DNA reads TGTGCCAGCGCACGGGGTGGGCGCTACACCTTC.